The clone carrying this T cell receptor beta chain was seen a handful of times. The data were obtained in a study of blood T cell repertoires in COVID-19. Study as a whole: T cells, B-cell-depleted T cells, or PBMCs supplied cDNA or gDNA.

Everyone who took part was roughly 18 to 89 years old, and they came from about 23 US areas. Donors in Cohort 3 counted as recovered after two negative PCRs, clearance, or symptom resolution. The V and J ends lost 2 bases and 0 bases respectively, with 11 bases between them. CDR1 is SQVTM, CDR2 ANQGSEA, per germline. This CDR3 contains 15 residues. As processed by the authors: From reference gene primer amplification, estimates of nucleated cell counts were derived. Generated by immunoSEQ multiplex PCR, the TCRdb table keeps only in-frame clones and is missing some. V and J calls and clone size follow that table, whereas D and trimming were derived from the DNA. The sample holds some 97,000 clones; 80% to 90% are singletons and the top ten take approximately 2.4%.

This chain uses TRBV29-1 with TRBJ1-3; D remains ambiguous. Sequenced: PBMCs or T cells enriched from blood (not recorded which). The receptor was isolated from a woman aged 45 to 65 who had recovered from COVID-19. The CDR3: CSVELQRDSGNTIYF. CDR3 bases: TGCAGCGTTGAACTCCAGAGGGACTCTGGAAACACCATATATTTT. The variable domain in full, completed from reference TRBV29-1 and TRBJ1-3, reads SAVISQKPSRDICQRGTSLTIQCQVDSQVTMMFWYRQQPGQSLTLIATANQGSEATYESGFVIDKFPISRPNLTFSTLTVSNMSPEDSSIYLCSVELQRDSGNTIYFGEGSWLTVV.